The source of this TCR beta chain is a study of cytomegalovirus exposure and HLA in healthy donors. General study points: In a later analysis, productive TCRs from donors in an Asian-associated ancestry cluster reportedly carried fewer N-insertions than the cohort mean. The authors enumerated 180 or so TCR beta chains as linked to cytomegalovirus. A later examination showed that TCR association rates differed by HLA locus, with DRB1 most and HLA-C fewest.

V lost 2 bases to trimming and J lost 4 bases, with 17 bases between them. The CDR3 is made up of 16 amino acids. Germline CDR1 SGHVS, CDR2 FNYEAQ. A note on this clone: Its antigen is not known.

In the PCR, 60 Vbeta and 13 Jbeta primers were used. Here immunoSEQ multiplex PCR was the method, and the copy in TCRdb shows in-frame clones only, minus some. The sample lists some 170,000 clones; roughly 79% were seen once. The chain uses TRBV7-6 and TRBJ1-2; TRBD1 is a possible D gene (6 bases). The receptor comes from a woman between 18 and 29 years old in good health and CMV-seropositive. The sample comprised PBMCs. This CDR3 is CASSLMPDGQPYGYTF. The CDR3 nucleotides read TGTGCCAGCAGCTTAATGCCGGACGGACAGCCCTATGGCTACACCTTC.